This passage covers 22 T cell receptor beta chains from one sample sequenced in a study of cytomegalovirus exposure and HLA in healthy donors. A multiplex PCR was run with 60 Vbeta primers and 13 Jbeta primers. Using immunoSEQ multiplex PCR, the repertoire was profiled, and TCRdb retains in-frame clones only, with some absent. The sample carries 150,000 to 200,000 clones, around 68% recorded once. Sequencing was done on a sample of PBMCs. The receptor set was obtained from a man between 40 and 49 years old in good health and CMV-seronegative.

The chain employs TRBV2 and TRBJ2-1; 9 bases align to TRBD1. The CDR3 covers 16 residues. V lost 5 bases, J lost 6 bases, and 11 bases stayed unmatched. Germline V gene data show CDR1 as SNHLY and CDR2 as FYNNEI. The CDR3: CASSTSTGGTGNEQFF. The CDR3 coding sequence is TGTGCCAGCAGTACTTCCACAGGGGGCACGGGCAATGAGCAGTTCTTC. The variable domain in full, with the rest retrieved from reference TRBV2 and TRBJ2-1, is EPEVTQTPSHQVTQMGQEVILRCVPISNHLYFYWYRQILGQKVEFLVSFYNNEISEKSEIFDDQFSVERPDGSNFTLKIRSTKLEDSAMYFCASSTSTGGTGNEQFFGPGTRLTVL.

The chain joins TRBV4-3 to TRBJ1-5, with D hard to call. The CDR3 loop spans 14 amino acids. The germline CDR1 and CDR2 sequences are LGHNA and YSLEER. V was trimmed by 0 bases and J by 7 bases, leaving 10 bases between them. The CDR3 sequence: CASSQDLAGQPQHF. Here the CDR3 DNA reads TGCGCCAGCAGCCAAGATTTGGCAGGACAGCCCCAGCATTTT.

A single count supports this clone. This chain links TRBV28 with TRBJ2-3, with D possibly matching TRBD2 (6 bases). CDR1 is MDHEN, CDR2 SYDVKM, per germline. Between the trimmed V and J ends, which lost 2 bases and 4 bases, there was a span of 19 bases. The CDR3 sequence is 17 residues long. For the CDR3, the DNA is TGTGCCAGCAGTTTAGGGGTACACACCGGGGGTCCAGATACGCAGTATTTT. This gives the protein CASSLGVHTGGPDTQYF.

This clone has only a few counts. This chain connects TRBV7-2 to TRBJ2-7; 7 nucleotides align to TRBD2. The V gene end was trimmed by 3 bases and the J gene end by 0 bases; junction bases not matched to a gene: 2. The germline gives CDR1 SGHTA, CDR2 FQGNSA. The CDR3 totals 14 residues. This CDR3 is CASSFQRGSYEQYF. The CDR3 DNA follows: TGTGCCAGCAGCTTTCAGCGGGGCTCCTACGAGCAGTACTTC.

J is TRBJ2-3 and V is TRBV30, with 7 bases aligning to TRBD1. This CDR3 is 12 amino acids long. Germline-derived CDR1 and CDR2 are GTSNPN and SVGIG (reference sequence). V shed 8 bases, J shed 2 bases, and the junction held 4 bases outside the gene matches. This chain's CDR3 is CAKGQPTDTQYF. CDR3 bases: TGTGCCAAGGGACAGCCCACAGATACGCAGTATTTT.

The chain carries TRBV6-1 and TRBJ2-5, with a weak D call TRBD1 (6 bases). This CDR3 is built from 15 residues. Germline values: CDR1 MNHNS, CDR2 SASEGT. V lost 2 bases and J 1 base, leaving 11 bases between the germline ends. For the CDR3, the DNA is TGTGCCAGCAGTGAAATGTCAGGGGTCCAAGAGACCCAGTACTTC. Amino acids: CASSEMSGVQETQYF.

The rearrangement joins TRBV2 to TRBJ2-7; tentatively, D is TRBD2 (7 bases). Germline V gene data show CDR1 as SNHLY and CDR2 as FYNNEI. This CDR3 spans 15 amino acids. Trimming took off 5 bases at V and 0 bases at J, with 14 bases between the two ends. CDR3 in amino acids: CASSRGAGASYEQYF. The CDR3 DNA follows: TGTGCCAGCAGTCGAGGGGCGGGGGCCTCCTACGAGCAGTACTTC.

V gene TRBV19 combines with J gene TRBJ2-5; 12 bases map to TRBD2. Unmatched junction bases numbered 8, after V lost 5 bases and J lost 1 base. The germline CDR1 and CDR2 sequences are LNHDA and SQIVND (reference sequence). This CDR3 spans 17 amino acids. The CDR3 reads CASSLTSGGSIQETQYF. CDR3 nucleotide sequence: TGTGCCAGTAGTCTGACTAGCGGGGGTTCTATCCAAGAGACCCAGTACTTC.

This clone was counted between two and nine times. This chain links TRBV6-5 with TRBJ1-1, with D possibly TRBD1 on 5 matching bases. The V end lost 8 bases, the J end lost 1 base, and 17 bases lay between the germline ends. CDR1 is MNHEY and CDR2 is SVGAGI in the germline V gene. This CDR3 comprises 15 residues. For the CDR3, the DNA is TGTGCCAGCTCCTTGCCGCGGGGGGGGAACACTGAAGCTTTCTTT. It is translated as CASSLPRGGNTEAFF.

The chain couples TRBV6-6 to TRBJ1-1, with TRBD1 identical over 7 bases. This CDR3 has 15 amino acids. The V and J ends lost 6 bases and 3 bases, in that order; junction bases with no gene match: 10. Germline CDR1 reads MNHNY; CDR2 reads SVGAGI (reference sequence). The CDR3 here is CASSTLGGADTEAFF. DNA for the CDR3: TGTGCCAGCAGCACACTAGGGGGCGCGGACACTGAAGCTTTCTTT.

The rearrangement joins TRBV5-1 to TRBJ2-7, with D uncertain. This CDR3 is 12 amino acids long. CDR1 is SGHRS, CDR2 YFSETQ, per germline. The V gene lost 6 bases and the J gene lost 3 bases, with 10 bases spanning the gap. CDR3 region: CASTLLFYEQYF. DNA of the CDR3: TGCGCCAGCACGCTCCTATTCTACGAGCAGTACTTC.

The chain uses TRBV9 and TRBJ1-3, with 10 bases matching TRBD1. The CDR3 has 18 residues. Looked up from germline, CDR1 is SGDLS and CDR2 is YYNGEE. V was clipped by 0 bases and J by 4 bases; unmatched bases: 10. CDR3 sequence reads: CASSVEVGTGVGGNTIYF. The CDR3 DNA sequence: TGTGCCAGCAGCGTAGAGGTGGGGACAGGGGTAGGCGGAAACACCATATATTTT. Using reference TRBV9 and TRBJ1-3 for the parts outside the CDR3, the full variable domain is DSGVTQTPKHLITATGQRVTLRCSPRSGDLSVYWYQQSLDQGLQFLIQYYNGEERAKGNILERFSAQQFPDLHSELNLSSLELGDSALYFCASSVEVGTGVGGNTIYFGEGSWLTVV.

CDR3 protein: CSGAFRGGRNEQFF. As DNA, the CDR3 is TGCAGCGGGGCGTTTCGGGGAGGCCGCAATGAGCAGTTCTTC. The chain recombines TRBV29-1 with TRBJ2-1; D is perhaps TRBD2 (6 bases). Germline CDR1 SQVTM, CDR2 ANQGSEA. The germline V and J ends were trimmed by 7 bases and 6 bases, with 19 bases remaining between them. The CDR3 contains 14 residues.

This clone was seen a handful of times. The chain carries TRBV7-9 and TRBJ1-5; perhaps TRBD1 as D (6 bases). This CDR3 is built from 19 residues. Germline CDR1 and CDR2: SEHNR and FQNEAQ (reference sequence). Trimming removed 6 bases at V and 1 base at J, with 25 bases between. The CDR3: CASSHSSGQGPGSNQPQHF. DNA for the CDR3: TGTGCCAGCAGTCATAGCTCGGGACAAGGGCCCGGGAGCAATCAGCCCCAGCATTTT.

This chain's CDR3 is CASSLKLELIYEQYF. The CDR3 bases are TGTGCCAGCAGCTTAAAGCTCGAACTAATCTACGAGCAGTACTTC. The V and J genes are TRBV13 and TRBJ2-7; D is ambiguous. The CDR3 has 15 amino acids. The germline V and J ends were trimmed by 2 bases and 3 bases, with 14 bases remaining between them. Germline CDR1 is PRHDT and CDR2 is FYEKMQ (reference sequence).

This chain connects TRBV7-8 to TRBJ2-1; possible D gene TRBD1, 5 bases. Germline values: CDR1 SGHVS, CDR2 FQNEAQ. This CDR3 has 13 residues. With 5 bases removed from V and 7 bases from J, the gap between germline ends came to 12 bases. The CDR3 DNA follows: TGTGCCAGCAGCCCCAGGGCCAGGAATGAGCAGTTCTTC. Translation: CASSPRARNEQFF.

The chain has TRBV5-1 and TRBJ1-1, with unresolved D. Germline V gives CDR1 SGHRS, CDR2 YFSETQ. The CDR3 is 15 residues long. V was trimmed by 0 bases and J by 3 bases, leaving 12 bases between them. The CDR3, as DNA: TGCGCCAGCAGCTTGGGGCAACGGGTGGACACTGAAGCTTTCTTT. Protein sequence: CASSLGQRVDTEAFF.

The chain carries TRBV19 and TRBJ2-3; possibly TRBD1 for D (6 bases). The CDR3 covers 15 residues. Germline CDR1 is LNHDA and CDR2 is SQIVND (reference sequence). V dropped 1 base and J dropped 6 bases, with 14 bases sitting between them. CDR3 loop: CASSIGGPGTDTQYF. The CDR3 nucleotides are TGTGCCAGTAGTATAGGGGGGCCGGGTACCGATACGCAGTATTTT.

A remark on this clone: An end of the junction differs from the germline gene, which may be a read error. V and J are TRBV7-9 and TRBJ1-2; 10 bases are a match to TRBD1. The length of the CDR3 is 13 residues. Germline V gene sequence: CDR1 SEHNR, CDR2 FQNEAQ (reference sequence). The CDR3 nucleotides read TGTGCCAGCAGCTGGGGGGACAGGGGTTTTCAGGCCTTC. Its protein is CASSWGDRGFQAF.

The chain combines TRBV6-1 with TRBJ2-3, with 13 bases aligning to TRBD2. Trimming took 4 bases from V and 3 from J; bases not matched to a gene: 1. The CDR3 sequence is 15 residues long. Germline-derived CDR1 and CDR2 are MNHNS and SASEGT. CDR3 coding DNA: TGTGCCAGCAGTGCGGGACTAGCGGGGACAGATACGCAGTATTTT. Its protein product is CASSAGLAGTDTQYF.

The chain is built from TRBV5-1 and TRBJ2-1, with TRBD1 as a possible D gene (5 bases). The V end lost 3 bases, the J end lost 8 bases, and 18 bases lay between the germline ends. The CDR3 covers 15 residues. Looked up from germline, CDR1 is SGHRS and CDR2 is YFSETQ. The CDR3 DNA follows: TGCGCCAGCAGCTCCCATACCCCAGGGTACGATGAGCAGTTCTTC. This translates into CASSSHTPGYDEQFF.

The chain joins TRBV4-1 to TRBJ2-3, with no clear D. The CDR3 is 15 residues long. CDR1 and CDR2 from the germline V gene are MGHRA and YSYEKL. The V and J ends lost 8 bases and 1 base respectively, with 16 bases between them. CDR3 in amino acids: CASLRAPGGTDTQYF. Here the CDR3 DNA reads TGCGCCAGCCTCCGAGCCCCCGGAGGCACAGATACGCAGTATTTT.